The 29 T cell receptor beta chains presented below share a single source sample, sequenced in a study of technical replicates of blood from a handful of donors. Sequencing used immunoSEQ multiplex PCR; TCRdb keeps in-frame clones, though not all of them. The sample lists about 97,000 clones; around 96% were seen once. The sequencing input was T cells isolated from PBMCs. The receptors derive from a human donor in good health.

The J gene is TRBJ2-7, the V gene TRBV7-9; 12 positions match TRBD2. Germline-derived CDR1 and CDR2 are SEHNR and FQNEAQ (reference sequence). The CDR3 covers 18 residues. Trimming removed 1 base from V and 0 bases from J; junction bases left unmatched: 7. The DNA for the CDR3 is TGTGCCAGCAGCTTAGGGAGGACTAGCGGGATCCTCTCCTACGAGCAGTACTTC. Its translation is CASSLGRTSGILSYEQYF.

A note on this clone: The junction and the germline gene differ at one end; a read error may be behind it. The CDR3 region is CASSWGGNAGELFF. The CDR3 nucleotides are TGTGCCAGCAGCTGGGGAGGGAACGCCGGGGAGCTGTTTTTT. The V and J genes are TRBV5-6 and TRBJ2-2; 7 bases line up with TRBD2. Germline CDR1 reads SGHDT; CDR2 reads YYEEEE. This CDR3 has 14 residues.

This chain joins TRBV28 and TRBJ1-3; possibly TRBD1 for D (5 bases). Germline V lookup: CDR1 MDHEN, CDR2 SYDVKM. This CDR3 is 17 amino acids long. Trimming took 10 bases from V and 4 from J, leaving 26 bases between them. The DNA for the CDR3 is TGTGCCACCTATCAATGGGATCCCAGGGAGGCCGGAAACACCATATATTTT. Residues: CATYQWDPREAGNTIYF.

CDR3 protein: CASGAPGQGIRFF. The CDR3 DNA sequence: TGTGCCAGCGGGGCACCGGGACAGGGAATCAGGTTCTTC. The chain joins TRBV6-5 to TRBJ2-1; 9 bases align to TRBD1. Germline loops: CDR1 MNHEY, CDR2 SVGAGI. This CDR3 is built from 13 residues. With 8 bases clipped from V and 15 bases from J, the junction kept 14 bases outside the gene matches.

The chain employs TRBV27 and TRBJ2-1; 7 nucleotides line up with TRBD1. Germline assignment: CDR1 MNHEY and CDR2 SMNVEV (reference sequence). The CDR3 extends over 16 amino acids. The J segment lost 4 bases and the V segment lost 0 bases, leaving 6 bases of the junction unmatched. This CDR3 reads CASSLSEGASYNEQFF. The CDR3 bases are TGTGCCAGCAGTTTATCCGAGGGGGCATCATACAATGAGCAGTTCTTC.

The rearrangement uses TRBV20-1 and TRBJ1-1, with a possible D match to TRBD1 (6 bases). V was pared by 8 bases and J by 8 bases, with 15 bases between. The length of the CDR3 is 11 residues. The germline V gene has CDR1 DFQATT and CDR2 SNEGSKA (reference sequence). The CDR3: CSPYNTGEAFF. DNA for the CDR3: TGCAGTCCGTATAATACAGGGGAAGCTTTCTTT.

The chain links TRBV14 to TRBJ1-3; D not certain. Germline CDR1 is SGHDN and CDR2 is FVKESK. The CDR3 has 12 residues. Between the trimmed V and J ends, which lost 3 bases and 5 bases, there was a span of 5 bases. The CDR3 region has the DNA TGTGCCAGCAGCCAGACAAGAAACACCATATATTTT. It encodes CASSQTRNTIYF.

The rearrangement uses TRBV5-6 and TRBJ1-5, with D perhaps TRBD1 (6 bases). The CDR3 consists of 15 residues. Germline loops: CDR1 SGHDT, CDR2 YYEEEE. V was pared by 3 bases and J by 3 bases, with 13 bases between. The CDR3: CASSSKGDVNQPQHF. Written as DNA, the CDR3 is TGTGCCAGCAGCTCGAAGGGGGACGTCAATCAGCCCCAGCATTTT.

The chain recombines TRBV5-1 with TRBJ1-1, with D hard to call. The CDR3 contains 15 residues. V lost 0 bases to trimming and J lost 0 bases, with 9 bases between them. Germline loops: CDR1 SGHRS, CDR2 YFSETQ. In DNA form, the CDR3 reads TGCGCCAGCAGCTTGGGCCTGACTATGAACACTGAAGCTTTCTTT. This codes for CASSLGLTMNTEAFF.

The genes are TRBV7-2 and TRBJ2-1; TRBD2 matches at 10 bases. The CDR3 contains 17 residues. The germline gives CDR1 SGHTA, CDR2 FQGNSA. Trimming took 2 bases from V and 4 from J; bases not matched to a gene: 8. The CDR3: CASSLRTSGIAYNEQFF. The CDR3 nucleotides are TGTGCCAGCAGCTTACGTACTAGCGGGATTGCTTACAATGAGCAGTTCTTC.

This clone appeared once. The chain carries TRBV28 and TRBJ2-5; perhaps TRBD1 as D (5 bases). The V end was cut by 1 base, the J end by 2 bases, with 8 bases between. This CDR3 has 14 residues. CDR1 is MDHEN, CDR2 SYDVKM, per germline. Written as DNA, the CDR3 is TGTGCCAGCAGTTTATTCCCAGGGCAAGAGACCCAGTACTTC. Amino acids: CASSLFPGQETQYF.

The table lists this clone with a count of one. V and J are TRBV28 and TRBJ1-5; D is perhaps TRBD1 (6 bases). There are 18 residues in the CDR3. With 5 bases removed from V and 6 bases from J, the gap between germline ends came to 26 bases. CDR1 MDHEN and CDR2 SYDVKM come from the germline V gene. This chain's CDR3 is CASSAPSNREVLGQPQHF. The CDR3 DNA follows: TGTGCCAGCAGTGCCCCCTCAAACAGGGAAGTATTAGGTCAGCCCCAGCATTTT.

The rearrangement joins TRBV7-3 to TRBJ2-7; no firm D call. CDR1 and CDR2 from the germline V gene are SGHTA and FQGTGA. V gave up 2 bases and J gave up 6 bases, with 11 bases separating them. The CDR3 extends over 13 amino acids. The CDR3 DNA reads TGTGCCAGCAGCTTAGGCGGTTATGCCGAGCAGTACTTC. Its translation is CASSLGGYAEQYF. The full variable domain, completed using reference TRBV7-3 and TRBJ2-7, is GAGVSQTPSNKVTEKGKYVELRCDPISGHTALYWYRQSLGQGPEFLIYFQGTGAADDSGLPNDRFFAVRPEGSVSTLKIQRTERGDSAVYLCASSLGGYAEQYFGPGTRLTVT.

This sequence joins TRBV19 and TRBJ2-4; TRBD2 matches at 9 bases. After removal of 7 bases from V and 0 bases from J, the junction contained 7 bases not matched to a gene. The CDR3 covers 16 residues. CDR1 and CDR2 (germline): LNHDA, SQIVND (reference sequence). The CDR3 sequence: CASKAGGPLAKNIQYF. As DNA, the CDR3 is TGTGCCAGTAAGGCGGGAGGGCCCCTAGCCAAAAACATTCAGTACTTC.

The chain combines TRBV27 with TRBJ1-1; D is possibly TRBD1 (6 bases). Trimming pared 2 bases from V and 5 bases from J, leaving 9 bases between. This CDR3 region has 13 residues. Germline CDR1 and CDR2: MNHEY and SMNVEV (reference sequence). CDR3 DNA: TGTGCCAGCAGTTTAGGGGGCAGGACTGAAGCTTTCTTT. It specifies CASSLGGRTEAFF.

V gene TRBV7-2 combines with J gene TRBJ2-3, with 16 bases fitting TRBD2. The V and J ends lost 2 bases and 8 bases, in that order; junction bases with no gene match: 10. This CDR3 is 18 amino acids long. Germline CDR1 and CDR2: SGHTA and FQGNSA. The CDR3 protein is CASSLTSLGLAGGLTQYF. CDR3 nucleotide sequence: TGTGCCAGCAGCTTAACGAGCTTGGGACTAGCGGGAGGGCTTACGCAGTATTTT.

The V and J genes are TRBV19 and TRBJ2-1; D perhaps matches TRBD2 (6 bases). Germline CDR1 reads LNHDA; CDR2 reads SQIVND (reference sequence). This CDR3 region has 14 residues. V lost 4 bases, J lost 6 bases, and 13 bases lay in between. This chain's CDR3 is CASSRAGIGNEQFF. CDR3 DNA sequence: TGTGCCAGTAGTAGGGCGGGAATTGGCAATGAGCAGTTCTTC.

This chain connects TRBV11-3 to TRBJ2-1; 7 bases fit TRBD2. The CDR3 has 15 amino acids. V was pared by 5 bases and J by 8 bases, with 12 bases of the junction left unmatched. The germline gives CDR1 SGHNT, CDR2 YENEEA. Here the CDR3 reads CASSRSWTSWHEQFF. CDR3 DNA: TGTGCCAGCAGCCGCTCGTGGACTAGTTGGCATGAGCAGTTCTTC. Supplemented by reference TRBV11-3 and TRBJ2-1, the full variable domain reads EAGVVQSPRYKIIEKKQPVAFWCNPISGHNTLYWYLQNLGQGPELLIRYENEEAVDDSQLPKDRFSAERLKGVDSTLKIQPAELGDSAVYLCASSRSWTSWHEQFFGPGTRLTVL.

CDR3 sequence reads: CATQGLSGWNEKLFF. The CDR3 DNA reads as TGTGCCACCCAAGGTTTATCAGGGTGGAATGAAAAACTGTTTTTT. This chain connects TRBV15 to TRBJ1-4; TRBD1 might be the D (5 bases). Germline-derived CDR1 and CDR2 are LNHNV and YYDKDF (reference sequence). V lost 8 bases to trimming and J lost 5 bases, with 18 bases between them. This CDR3 has 15 residues.

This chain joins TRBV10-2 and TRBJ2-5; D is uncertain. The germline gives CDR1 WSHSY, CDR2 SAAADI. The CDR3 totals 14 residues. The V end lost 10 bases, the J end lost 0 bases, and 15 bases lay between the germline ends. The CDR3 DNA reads TGCGCCAACCATGAGATAACGGACCAAGAGACCCAGTACTTC. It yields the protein CANHEITDQETQYF.

CDR3 coding DNA: TGTGCCACATCTCGCCGGGACAGGGACTCTGGGGCCAACGTCCTGACTTTC. It encodes CATSRRDRDSGANVLTF. The V call is TRBV19, the J call TRBJ2-6; 9 positions agree with TRBD1. Germline V lookup: CDR1 LNHDA, CDR2 SQIVND (reference sequence). V was clipped by 10 bases and J by 0 bases; unmatched bases: 10. The CDR3 sequence is 17 residues long.

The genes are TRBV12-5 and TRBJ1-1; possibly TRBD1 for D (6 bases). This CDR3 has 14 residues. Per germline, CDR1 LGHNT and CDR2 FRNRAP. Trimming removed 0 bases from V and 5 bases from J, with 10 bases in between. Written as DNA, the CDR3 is TGTGCTAGTGGTTTGGTCTATCAGGGGACTGAAGCTTTCTTT. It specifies CASGLVYQGTEAFF.

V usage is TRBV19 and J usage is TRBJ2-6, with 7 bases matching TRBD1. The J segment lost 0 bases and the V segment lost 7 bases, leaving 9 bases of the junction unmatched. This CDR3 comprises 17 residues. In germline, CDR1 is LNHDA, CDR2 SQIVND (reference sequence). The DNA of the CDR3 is TGTGCCAGTATAGATAACAGGGGTTCCTCTGGGGCCAACGTCCTGACTTTC. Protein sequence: CASIDNRGSSGANVLTF. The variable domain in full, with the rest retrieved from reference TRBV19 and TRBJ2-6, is DGGITQSPKYLFRKEGQNVTLSCEQNLNHDAMYWYRQDPGQGLRLIYYSQIVNDFQKGDIAEGYSVSREKKESFPLTVTSAQKNPTAFYLCASIDNRGSSGANVLTFGAGSRLTVL.

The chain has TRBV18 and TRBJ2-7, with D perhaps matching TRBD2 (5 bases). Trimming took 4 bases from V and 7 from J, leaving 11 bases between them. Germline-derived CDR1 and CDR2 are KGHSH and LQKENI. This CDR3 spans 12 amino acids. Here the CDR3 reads CASSRPREEQYF. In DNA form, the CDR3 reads TGTGCCAGCTCACGGCCTCGGGAAGAGCAGTACTTC. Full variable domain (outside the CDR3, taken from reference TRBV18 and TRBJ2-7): NAGVMQNPRHLVRRRGQEARLRCSPMKGHSHVYWYRQLPEEGLKFMVYLQKENIIDESGMPKERFSAEFPKEGPSILRIQQVVRGDSAAYFCASSRPREEQYFGPGTRLTVT.

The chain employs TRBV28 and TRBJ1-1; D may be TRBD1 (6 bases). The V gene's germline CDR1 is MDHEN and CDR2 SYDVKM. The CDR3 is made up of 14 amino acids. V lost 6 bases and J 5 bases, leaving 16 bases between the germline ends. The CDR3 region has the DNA TGTGCCAGCAGAGTATACAGGGAGGGAACTGAAGCTTTCTTT. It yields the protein CASRVYREGTEAFF.

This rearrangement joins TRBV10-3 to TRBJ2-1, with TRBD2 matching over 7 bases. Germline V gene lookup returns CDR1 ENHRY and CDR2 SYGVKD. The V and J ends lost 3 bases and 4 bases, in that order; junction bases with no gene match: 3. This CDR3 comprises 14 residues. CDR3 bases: TGTGCCATCAGTGACGGGAGGAGGTACAATGAGCAGTTCTTC. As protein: CAISDGRRYNEQFF.

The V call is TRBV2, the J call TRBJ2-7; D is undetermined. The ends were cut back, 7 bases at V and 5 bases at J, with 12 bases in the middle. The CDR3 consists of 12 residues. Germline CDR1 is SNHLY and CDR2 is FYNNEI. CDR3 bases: TGTGCCAGCATCGGAGCGTACCACGAGCAGTACTTC. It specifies CASIGAYHEQYF.

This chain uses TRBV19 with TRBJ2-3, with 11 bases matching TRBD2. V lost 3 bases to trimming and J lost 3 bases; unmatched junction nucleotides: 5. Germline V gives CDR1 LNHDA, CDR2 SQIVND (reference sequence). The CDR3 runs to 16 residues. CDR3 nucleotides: TGTGCCAGTAGTATGATCCCTAGCGGGAGGACAGATACGCAGTATTTT. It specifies CASSMIPSGRTDTQYF.

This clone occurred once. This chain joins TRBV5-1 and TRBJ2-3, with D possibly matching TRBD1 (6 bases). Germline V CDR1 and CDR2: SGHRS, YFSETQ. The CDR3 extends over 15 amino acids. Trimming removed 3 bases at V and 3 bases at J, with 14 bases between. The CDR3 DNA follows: TGCGCCAGCAGCTCCCCAGGGGTTGATACAGATACGCAGTATTTT. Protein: CASSSPGVDTDTQYF.